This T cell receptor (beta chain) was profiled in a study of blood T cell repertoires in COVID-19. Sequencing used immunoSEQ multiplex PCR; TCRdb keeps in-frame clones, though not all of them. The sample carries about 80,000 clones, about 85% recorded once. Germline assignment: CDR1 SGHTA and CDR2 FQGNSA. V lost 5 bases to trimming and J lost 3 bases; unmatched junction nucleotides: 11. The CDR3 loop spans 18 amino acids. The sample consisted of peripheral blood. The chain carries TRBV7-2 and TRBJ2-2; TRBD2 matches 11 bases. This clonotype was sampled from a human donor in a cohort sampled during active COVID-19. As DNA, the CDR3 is TGTGCCAGCAGCCCCCGGGGTAGCGGGGGGGGTTACACCGGGGAGCTGTTTTTT. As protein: CASSPRGSGGGYTGELFF.